The source of this TCR beta chain is a study of monozygotic twins with inflammatory bowel disease. As regards this clonotype: The antigen is unknown.

Study conclusions and caveats: Support was lacking for any single strong IBD-associated signal or clonotype. Relative to healthy twins, IBD patients had fewer clonotypes in common with others, a gap that was especially apparent with disease activity.

TCRdb derives one entry per CDR3 protein from the 5' RACE reads, leaving out DNA. The sample includes 300,000 to 400,000 distinct CDR3 sequences. The CDR3 is 13 residues long. Germline loops: CDR1 MGHDK, CDR2 SYGVNS. The chain couples TRBV25-1 to TRBJ2-7. This sequence originates from a human donor with ulcerative colitis or Crohn's disease, or a healthy co-twin of an affected twin (not recorded which). The sample was blood. The CDR3 reads CASSEYLAGEQYF.